This T cell receptor (beta chain) was identified in a study of shared clonotypes between healthy human individuals. Overall study: Per-donor plates numbered three CD4 naive, three CD4 memory, two CD8 naive and one CD8 memory.

As regards this clone: What it binds is not known.

Study results and limitations: Across subsets, estimated richness was generally greater for naive than for memory populations. Rarefaction revealed incomplete sorted-subset sequencing despite large depth. With several donors compared, roughly 5% of naive CD4 clonotypes were shared.

Naive CD8 cells were CD45RO-negative, positively selected for CCR7, excluding terminally differentiated effector memory CD45RA+ cells. Produced via immunoSEQ multiplex PCR; TCRdb's table is partial and in-frame only. This table has fewer than 850,000 clones, about 96% appearing once. The TCR originated in a man aged 25-40 years in good health. Sequenced input: naive CD8+ T cells sorted from blood.

This CDR3 reads CASSDLGREDPDTQYF. CDR3 sequence (DNA): TGTGCCAGCAGTGACCTGGGGCGGGAGGACCCAGATACGCAGTATTTT. The chain is built from TRBV2 and TRBJ2-3, with 8 bases fitting TRBD2. V was clipped by 3 bases and J by 4 bases; unmatched bases: 9. Germline CDR1 SNHLY, CDR2 FYNNEI. The CDR3 consists of 16 residues.